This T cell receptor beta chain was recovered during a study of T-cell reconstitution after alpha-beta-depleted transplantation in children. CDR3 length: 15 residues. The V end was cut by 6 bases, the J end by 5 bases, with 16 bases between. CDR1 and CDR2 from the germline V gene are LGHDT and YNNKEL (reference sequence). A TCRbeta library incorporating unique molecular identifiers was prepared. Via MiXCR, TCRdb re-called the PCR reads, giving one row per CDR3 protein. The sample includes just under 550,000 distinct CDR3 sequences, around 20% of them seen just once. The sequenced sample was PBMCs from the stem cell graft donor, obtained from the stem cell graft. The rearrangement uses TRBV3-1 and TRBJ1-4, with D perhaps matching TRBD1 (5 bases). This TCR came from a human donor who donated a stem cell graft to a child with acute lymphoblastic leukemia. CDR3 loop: CASSPPDSWNEKLFF. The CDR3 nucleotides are TGTGCCAGCAGTCCACCCGACAGCTGGAATGAAAAACTGTTTTTT. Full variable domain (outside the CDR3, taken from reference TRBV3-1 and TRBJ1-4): DTAVSQTPKYLVTQMGNDKSIKCEQNLGHDTMYWYKQDSKKFLKIMFSYNNKELIINETVPNRFSPKSPDKAHLNLHINSLELGDSAVYFCASSPPDSWNEKLFFGSGTQLSVL.